This T cell receptor (beta chain) was profiled in a study of T cell changes during pregnancy in multiple sclerosis. Profiled with immunoSEQ multiplex PCR; TCRdb holds only in-frame clones, not every one. The data contain 50,000 to 75,000 clones, about 92% of them seen just once; the ten biggest clones take up roughly 3.3%. This CDR3 is built from 16 residues. The J segment lost 6 bases and the V segment lost 6 bases, leaving 11 bases of the junction unmatched. Germline V CDR1 and CDR2: LNHNV, YYDKDF (reference sequence). The sequence was collected from a female donor in good health, enrolled as a control in a pregnancy study. The source material was peripheral blood, sampled in the first trimester of pregnancy. The V gene is TRBV15, the J gene TRBJ2-3; 11 bases match TRBD1. The CDR3 region is CATRRGTGGPGDTQYF. CDR3 in DNA: TGTGCCACCAGGAGGGGGACAGGGGGACCGGGGGATACGCAGTATTTT.